This entry is about one TCR beta chain. What it recognizes is unknown. The CDR3 covers 13 residues. The trim removed 4 bases at V and 9 bases at J, leaving 7 bases unmatched. CDR1 is SGHRS, CDR2 YFSETQ, per germline. Sequenced patients had shown CD8+CD57+ cell expansion by flow cytometry. Among the patients, all had severe acquired aplastic anemia. The template for TCR beta VDJ and CDR3 sequence profiling was genomic DNA. TCRdb used MiXCR to reprocess the reads, holding one entry per CDR3 protein. The table shows 200,000 to 300,000 distinct CDR3 sequences, with 70% to 85% occurring only once. The record originates from a study of CD8+CD57+ T cells in acquired aplastic anemia. The wider study: Sorted cells (CD4+ and CD8+) yielded DNA amounts that averaged around 3.1 ug. General study findings and limits: Researchers reported that CD8+ Simpson's diversity was not significantly different in patients versus controls. About 30 was the count of CD8+ CDR3 sequences that patients shared with controls.

Input material: sorted CD4+, CD8+, or CD8+CD57+ T cells (not recorded which) from PBMCs. The V gene is TRBV5-1, the J gene TRBJ2-3; 8 bases map to TRBD2. This sequence originates from a human donor with aplastic anemia. The CDR3 DNA is TGCGCCAGCAGCGCAGCTGGCGGGGGGACGCAGTATTTT. Translated, it gives CASSAAGGGTQYF. The variable domain in full, with the rest retrieved from reference TRBV5-1 and TRBJ2-3, is KAGVTQTPRYLIKTRGQQVTLSCSPISGHRSVSWYQQTPGQGLQFLFEYFSETQRNKGNFPGRFSGRQFSNSRSEMNVSTLELGDSALYLCASSAAGGGTQYFGPGTRLTVL.